This TCR beta chain derives from a study of cytomegalovirus exposure and HLA in healthy donors. About the study: HLA-typed donors were the source of tens of millions of unique TCRs, which an early data release held. Study results and limitations: Reports described diagnosis of cytomegalovirus status by the classifier as highly specific and sensitive. Across HLA loci, a later analysis found differing TCR association rates, with DRB1 most and HLA-C fewest.

Vbeta (60) and Jbeta (13) primers were used in the PCR. In the authors' workflow: A later analysis tallied about 80 million unique TCR beta chains, some 12 million of them shared. This table comes from immunoSEQ multiplex PCR, and its TCRdb copy is limited to in-frame clones, with some not included. V and J calls and clone size come straight from that table; D and trimming were deduced from the DNA. The sample lists some 150,000 clones, 76% occurring once. This clone was seen a single time. What it binds is unknown. The CDR3 has 15 amino acids. CDR1 is SGHRS, CDR2 YFSETQ, per germline. The V end lost 4 bases, the J end lost 7 bases, and 15 bases lay between the germline ends.

V is TRBV5-1 and J is TRBJ1-6; tentatively, D is TRBD1 (6 bases). The receptor comes from a female donor in good health and CMV-seropositive. The sequenced material came from PBMCs. For the CDR3, the DNA is TGCGCCAGCAGCCACCTGGACAGAAGGAATTCACCCCTCCACTTT. Translated, it gives CASSHLDRRNSPLHF.